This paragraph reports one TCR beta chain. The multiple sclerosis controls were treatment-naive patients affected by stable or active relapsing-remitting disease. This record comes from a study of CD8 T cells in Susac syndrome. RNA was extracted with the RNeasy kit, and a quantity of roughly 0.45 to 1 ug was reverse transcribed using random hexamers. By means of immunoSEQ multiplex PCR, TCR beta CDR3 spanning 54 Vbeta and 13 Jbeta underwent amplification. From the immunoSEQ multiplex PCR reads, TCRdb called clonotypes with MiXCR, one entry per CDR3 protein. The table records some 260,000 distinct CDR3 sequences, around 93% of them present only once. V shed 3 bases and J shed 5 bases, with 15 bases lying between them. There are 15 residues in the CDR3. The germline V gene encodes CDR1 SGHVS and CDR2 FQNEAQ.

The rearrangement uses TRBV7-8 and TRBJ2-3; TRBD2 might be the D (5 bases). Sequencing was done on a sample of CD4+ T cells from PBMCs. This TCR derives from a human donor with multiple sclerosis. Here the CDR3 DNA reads TGTGCCAGCAGCTTCATCGGCCTAGCAGTAGATACGCAGTATTTT. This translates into CASSFIGLAVDTQYF.